This TCR beta chain was identified during a study of identical twins. TCRdb called the 5' RACE reads again in MiXCR, with one record for every CDR3 protein. Found here are some 690,000 distinct CDR3 sequences, about 20% of them singletons; the top ten hold roughly 4%. The CDR3 is 14 amino acids. The V end lost 8 bases, the J end lost 2 bases, and 14 bases lay between the germline ends. These data were likewise used in another study, on T cells expressing NK-cell markers. That paper notes: Dominant NKG2C+ clonotypes accounted for roughly 1.0-7.0% of CD8+ T cells in about six donors.

The sample consisted of PBMCs. The sequence came from a woman aged 18-29 years in good health. The chain is built from TRBV12-3 or TRBV12-4 and TRBJ2-3, with D possibly TRBD2 on 5 matching bases. The CDR3: CASPPPGSTDTQYF. As DNA, the CDR3 is TGTGCCAGCCCCCCGCCGGGGTCCACAGATACGCAGTATTTT.